The clone carrying this T cell receptor (beta chain) has more than one count but fewer than ten. Primers for the PCR totalled 60 Vbeta and 13 Jbeta. TCRdb keeps only in-frame clones here, not all; method: immunoSEQ multiplex PCR. The data show roughly 120,000 clones, approximately 73% seen once. The donors (healthy individuals) were bone marrow donors. This sample is drawn from a study of cytomegalovirus exposure and HLA in healthy donors. The overall study: Previous work identified roughly 110 million unique TCR beta sequences from about 179 million T cells.

This TCR came from a man between 60 and 75 years old in good health and CMV-seropositive. The sample taken for sequencing was PBMCs.

CDR3 loop: CASSQAGQGNDEQFF. In nucleotides, the CDR3 is TGCGCCAGCAGCCAGGCGGGACAGGGGAACGATGAGCAGTTCTTC. The gene calls are TRBV5-1 and TRBJ2-1, with 10 nucleotides matching TRBD1. The CDR3 consists of 15 residues. J lost 8 bases, V lost 4 bases, and 9 bases had no gene match. Germline loops: CDR1 SGHRS, CDR2 YFSETQ.